These T cell receptor beta chains were read from a single sample in a study of cytomegalovirus exposure and HLA in healthy donors. Method: immunoSEQ multiplex PCR; TCRdb's copy keeps in-frame clones and lacks some. Of roughly 100,000 clones listed, around three fifths are singletons. The sequencing input was PBMCs. These receptor sequences come from a boy aged 10-17 years in good health and CMV-seropositive. CDR3s include the opening cysteine and the closing phenylalanine or tryptophan. The order of the fields is V gene, J gene, CDR3 protein.

v_gene: TRBV11-2
j_gene: TRBJ1-5
CDR3aa: CASSRDRGSQPQHF

v_gene: TRBV28
j_gene: TRBJ1-5
CDR3aa: CASSSGGQPQHF

v_gene: TRBV30
j_gene: TRBJ2-5
CDR3aa: CASRRIQGRFETQYF

v_gene: TRBV19
j_gene: TRBJ1-3
CDR3aa: CASSPYSGNTIYF

v_gene: TRBV5-1
j_gene: TRBJ1-2
CDR3aa: CASSRGTGDGYTF

v_gene: TRBV6-5
j_gene: TRBJ2-7
CDR3aa: CASSLGTGGSYEQYF

v_gene: TRBV5-1
j_gene: TRBJ2-2
CDR3aa: CASSLEQALGAGELFF

v_gene: TRBV30
j_gene: TRBJ1-5
CDR3aa: CAWSALEGQPQHF

v_gene: TRBV27
j_gene: TRBJ2-7
CDR3aa: CASSGGSYEQYF

v_gene: TRBV25-1
j_gene: TRBJ1-3
CDR3aa: CASSEYKGDGNTIYF

v_gene: TRBV25-1
j_gene: TRBJ1-6
CDR3aa: CASRLTGDSPLHF

v_gene: TRBV14
j_gene: TRBJ1-2
CDR3aa: CASSRGQAYYGYTF

v_gene: TRBV7-2
j_gene: TRBJ2-1
CDR3aa: CASSLAAGGSYNEQFF

v_gene: TRBV9
j_gene: TRBJ1-5
CDR3aa: CASSVAGFGQPQHF

v_gene: TRBV9
j_gene: TRBJ1-5
CDR3aa: CASSTTGMGNQPQHF

v_gene: TRBV4-1
j_gene: TRBJ2-7
CDR3aa: CASSHQGREQYF

v_gene: TRBV16
j_gene: TRBJ2-1
CDR3aa: CASSQFLASGLNEQFF

v_gene: TRBV4-3
j_gene: TRBJ2-3
CDR3aa: CASSQARDSDTQYF

v_gene: TRBV7-9
j_gene: TRBJ2-7
CDR3aa: CASSLIVGGEQYF

v_gene: TRBV7-2
j_gene: TRBJ1-2
CDR3aa: CASSLGQGAYGYTF

v_gene: TRBV5-1
j_gene: TRBJ2-2
CDR3aa: CASSLAGTTNTGELFF

v_gene: TRBV6-5
j_gene: TRBJ2-5
CDR3aa: CASSSAGGWGETQYF

v_gene: TRBV5-4
j_gene: TRBJ2-2
CDR3aa: CASSFSITGELFF

v_gene: TRBV29-1
j_gene: TRBJ2-6
CDR3aa: CSVGGAGANVLTF

v_gene: TRBV5-1
j_gene: TRBJ2-1
CDR3aa: CASSPGINEQFF

v_gene: TRBV7-5
j_gene: TRBJ1-5
CDR3aa: CVRSSQGGYTNQPQHF

v_gene: TRBV9
j_gene: TRBJ2-3
CDR3aa: CASSVDGRDTQYF

v_gene: TRBV6-6
j_gene: TRBJ2-7
CDR3aa: CASSYRAGNEQYF

v_gene: TRBV7-3
j_gene: TRBJ2-1
CDR3aa: CASSLGLVEGNEQFF

v_gene: TRBV4-3
j_gene: TRBJ1-4
CDR3aa: CASSQDMLGGTVEKLFF

v_gene: TRBV19
j_gene: TRBJ2-1
CDR3aa: CASSISHRSSYNEQFF

v_gene: TRBV4-1
j_gene: TRBJ1-6
CDR3aa: CASRTDRFYNSPLNF

v_gene: TRBV7-7
j_gene: TRBJ2-5
CDR3aa: CASSPDRGETQYF

v_gene: TRBV9
j_gene: TRBJ1-1
CDR3aa: CASSAQGANTEAFF

v_gene: TRBV30
j_gene: TRBJ1-1
CDR3aa: CAWSVTSVTEAFF

v_gene: TRBV6-4
j_gene: TRBJ2-7
CDR3aa: CASSESAGYSYEQYF

v_gene: TRBV5-4
j_gene: TRBJ1-5
CDR3aa: CASSLGGGSQPQHF

v_gene: TRBV19
j_gene: TRBJ1-5
CDR3aa: CASSMKDSYDHRPQHF

v_gene: TRBV7-7
j_gene: TRBJ2-2
CDR3aa: CASSSLPKQSGELFF

v_gene: TRBV6-1
j_gene: TRBJ1-2
CDR3aa: CASSEGWSYGYTF

v_gene: TRBV9
j_gene: TRBJ2-2
CDR3aa: CASSLHSGSGELFF

v_gene: TRBV25-1
j_gene: TRBJ1-1
CDR3aa: CASTTGTGNTEAFF

v_gene: TRBV10-1
j_gene: TRBJ2-3
CDR3aa: CASSAGLGDTQYF

v_gene: TRBV15
j_gene: TRBJ2-7
CDR3aa: CATSSPDSSREQYF

v_gene: TRBV4-3
j_gene: TRBJ2-7
CDR3aa: CASSQGTGSSYEQYF

v_gene: TRBV27
j_gene: TRBJ2-7
CDR3aa: CASSTAGTSYEQYF

v_gene: TRBV2
j_gene: TRBJ1-1
CDR3aa: CASLVETEAFF

v_gene: TRBV5-1
j_gene: TRBJ2-1
CDR3aa: CASSLGVRSSYNEQFF

v_gene: TRBV5-4
j_gene: TRBJ1-4
CDR3aa: CASSLDRSEKLFF

v_gene: TRBV5-4
j_gene: TRBJ2-3
CDR3aa: CASIPAGGLSTDTQYF

v_gene: TRBV18
j_gene: TRBJ2-2
CDR3aa: CASSPQGGTNTGELFF

v_gene: TRBV30
j_gene: TRBJ1-2
CDR3aa: CAWQTVYGYTF

v_gene: TRBV10-1
j_gene: TRBJ2-7
CDR3aa: CASSDDGGSGYEQYF

v_gene: TRBV18
j_gene: TRBJ2-7
CDR3aa: CASSPPGNYEQYF

v_gene: TRBV7-9
j_gene: TRBJ1-4
CDR3aa: CASSGAEGTRNEKLFF